This TCR beta chain was sequenced for a study of CD8 T cells in ankylosing spondylitis. Quantitative 5'-RACE was performed with molecular barcodes, and it yielded the TCR beta libraries. A single record per CDR3 protein comes from TCRdb applying MiXCR to the 5' RACE reads. The repertoire includes 220,000 or so distinct CDR3 sequences, about 11% of them detected once, and around a fifth sits in the top ten. This clonotype was observed at least ten times. Its antigen is as yet unknown. Notes on the study in general: Disease-linked clones were reportedly significantly enriched in matched ankylosing spondylitis synovial fluid.

This CDR3 has 11 amino acids. CDR1 is MNHEY, CDR2 SVGEGT, per germline. The V and J ends lost 7 bases and 7 bases respectively, with 10 bases between them. The source is a male donor with ankylosing spondylitis or in good health (not recorded which). The rearrangement links TRBV6-2 or TRBV6-3 to TRBJ1-1, with D possibly TRBD1 on 5 matching bases. Sequences were obtained from blood, either unsorted or a sorted T cell fraction (not recorded which). This chain's CDR3 is CASTQGSEAFF. The CDR3, as DNA: TGTGCCAGCACTCAGGGAAGTGAAGCTTTCTTT.